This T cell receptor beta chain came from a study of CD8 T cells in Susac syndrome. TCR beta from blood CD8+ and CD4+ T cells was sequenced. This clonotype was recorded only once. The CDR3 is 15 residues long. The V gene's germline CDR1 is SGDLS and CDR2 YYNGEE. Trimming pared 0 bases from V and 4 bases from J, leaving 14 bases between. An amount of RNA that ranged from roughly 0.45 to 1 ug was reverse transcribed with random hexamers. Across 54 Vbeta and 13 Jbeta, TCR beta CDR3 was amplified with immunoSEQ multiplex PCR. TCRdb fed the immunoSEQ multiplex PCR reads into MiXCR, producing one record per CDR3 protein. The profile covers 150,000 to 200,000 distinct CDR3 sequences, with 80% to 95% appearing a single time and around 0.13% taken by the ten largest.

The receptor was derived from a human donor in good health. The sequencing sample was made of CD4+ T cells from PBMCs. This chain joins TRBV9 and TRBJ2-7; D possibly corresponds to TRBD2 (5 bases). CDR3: CASSVGPAEEYEQYF. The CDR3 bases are TGTGCCAGCAGCGTAGGCCCAGCGGAGGAATACGAGCAGTACTTC.